This T cell receptor beta chain was observed in a study of CD8+ T cells in alopecia areata. Study context: Treated patients were given oral tofacitinib, which was dosed at 5 to 10 mg twice daily.

Findings of the study overall: Clarity of TCR sharing across patients fell short of that in mice, possibly HLA-related.

The count of this clone is one. The antigen remains undetermined. CDR3 size: 16 residues. The germline V gene has CDR1 SGHDT and CDR2 YYEEEE. Unmatched junction bases numbered 7, after V lost 0 bases and J lost 4 bases. Following RNA extraction, reverse transcription yielded cDNA that acted as the sequencing template. TCRdb keeps only in-frame clones here, not all; method: immunoSEQ multiplex PCR. This repertoire shows approximately 180,000 clones, more than 60% found once; its top ten account for under 2%. The chain joins TRBV5-6 to TRBJ1-1; TRBD1 agrees at 9 bases. This TCR came from a human donor with alopecia areata. The starting material was CD4+ T cells sorted from blood, obtained at week 0. The CDR3 DNA follows: TGTGCCAGCAGCTTGGCACAGGGGGCAGCTGGCACTGAAGCTTTCTTT. This sequence encodes CASSLAQGAAGTEAFF.